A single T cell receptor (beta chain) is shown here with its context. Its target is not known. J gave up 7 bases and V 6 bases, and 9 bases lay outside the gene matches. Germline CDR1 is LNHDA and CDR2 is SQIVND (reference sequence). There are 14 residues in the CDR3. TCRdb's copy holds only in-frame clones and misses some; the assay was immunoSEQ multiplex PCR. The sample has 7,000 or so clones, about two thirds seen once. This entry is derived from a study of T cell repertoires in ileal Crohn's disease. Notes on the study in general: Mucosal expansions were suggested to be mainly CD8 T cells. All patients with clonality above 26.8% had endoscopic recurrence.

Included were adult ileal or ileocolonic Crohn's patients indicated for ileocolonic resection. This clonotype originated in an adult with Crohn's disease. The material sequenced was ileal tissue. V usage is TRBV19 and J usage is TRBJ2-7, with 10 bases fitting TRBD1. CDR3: CASSIPGQGREQYF. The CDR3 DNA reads TGTGCCAGTAGCATTCCGGGACAGGGGAGAGAGCAGTACTTC.